These T cell receptor beta chains were read from a single sample in a study of control samples from healthy donors and cancer patients. Libraries were prepared by immunoSEQ multiplex PCR; TCRdb keeps only in-frame clonotypes and omits some of them. Of about 220,000 clones in the sample, roughly 94% were seen once. The sample consisted of blood. Receptors originate from a man aged 50 or older in good health. CDR3s include the opening cysteine and the closing phenylalanine or tryptophan. D genes are given only for firm matches. For some rows the clone size is stated as once, few or many, or as a class when expanded; others skip it.

TGTGCCAGCAGCCAACACGACAGAAATCAGCCCCAGCATTTT | CASSQHDRNQPQHF | . | TRBJ1-5 | TRBV3-1/TRBV3-2 | .
TGTGCCAGCAGCTTGAGGGCGGAAGATACGCAGTATTTT | CASSLRAEDTQYF | . | TRBJ2-3 | TRBV5-4 | .
TGTGCCAGCAGCCAAGGGGAGACTGGGGCCAACGTCCTGACTTTC | CASSQGETGANVLTF | . | TRBJ2-6 | TRBV3-1/TRBV3-2 | .
TGTGCCAGCAGCCAGTACGGGGGAGGGAATGAGCAGTTCTTC | CASSQYGGGNEQFF | TRBD2 | TRBJ2-1 | TRBV3-1/TRBV3-2 | .
TGTGCCAGCAGCTTACCGGGACAGTACAATGAGCAGTTCTTC | CASSLPGQYNEQFF | TRBD1 | TRBJ2-1 | TRBV7-6 | .
TGCGCCAGCAGCCAAGATCCGGGCCCTTGGGTGCAGTATTTT | CASSQDPGPWVQYF | . | TRBJ2-3 | TRBV4-1 | few
TGTGCCAGCAGCCGTCTGCCGGGACAACTCTATGGCTACACCTTC | CASSRLPGQLYGYTF | . | TRBJ1-2 | TRBV7-2 | once
TGTGCCAGCAGTGAAGCGGTAGCAGGTTCCTACGAGCAGTACTTC | CASSEAVAGSYEQYF | . | TRBJ2-7 | TRBV6-1 | .
TGTGCCAGCAGGCCTACAGGGGCGGTCGCAGATACGCAGTATTTT | CASRPTGAVADTQYF | TRBD1 | TRBJ2-3 | TRBV2 | .
TGTGCCAGCTCACAACACCGGGACGGAGAGACCCAGTACTTC | CASSQHRDGETQYF | . | TRBJ2-5 | TRBV18 | .
TGTGCCAGCAGCTCTGGGACACGATCTAGCACAGATACGCAGTATTTT | CASSSGTRSSTDTQYF | . | TRBJ2-3 | TRBV7-2 | .
TGTGCTAGCAGCTTAGCGACAGGGGGTTACAATGAGCAGTTCTTC | CASSLATGGYNEQFF | TRBD1 | TRBJ2-1 | TRBV7-7 | .
TGCGCCAGCACAGAAGGGCACAATCAGCCCCAGCATTTT | CASTEGHNQPQHF | . | TRBJ1-5 | TRBV10-2 | .
TGTGCCAGCAGCTTAGAGACCGTGGCTGAGCAGTTCTTC | CASSLETVAEQFF | . | TRBJ2-1 | TRBV7-9 | .
TGTGCCAGCAGCGGTACGGGGGGGCCAATGGATACGCAGTATTTT | CASSGTGGPMDTQYF | TRBD2 | TRBJ2-3 | TRBV9 | once
TGTGCCAGCAGTTCACAGGGTCCTGGAAACACCATATATTTT | CASSSQGPGNTIYF | . | TRBJ1-3 | TRBV28 | .
TGTGCCAGCAGCTTAGGACCAGGGACGACCGGGGAGCTGTTTTTT | CASSLGPGTTGELFF | . | TRBJ2-2 | TRBV7-8 | .
TGTGCCAGCAGTGAAGGAATCCAGCCGCAGGATTATAATTCACCCCTCCACTTT | CASSEGIQPQDYNSPLHF | . | TRBJ1-6 | TRBV6-1 | .
TGTGCCAGCAGTTTAAGCGGTCAGGGGGAGATTTGGAATGAGCAGTTCTTC | CASSLSGQGEIWNEQFF | TRBD1 | TRBJ2-1 | TRBV28 | .
TGTGCCAGCAGGTCACAGGGGATAGTCGGCGAGCAGTACTTC | CASRSQGIVGEQYF | TRBD1 | TRBJ2-7 | TRBV7-2 | .
TGTGCCAGCAGTCCCCGGACTAGCGGGGGGCCCCGCACCCAGTACTTC | CASSPRTSGGPRTQYF | TRBD2 | TRBJ2-5 | TRBV27 | .
TGTGCCAGCAGCTTGGACGCCATGAGAAGAGCTTTCTTT | CASSLDAMRRAFF | . | TRBJ1-1 | TRBV5-6 | .
TGCAGCGTTGGAGGAGGGACACCGAACACCGGGGAGCTGTTTTTT | CSVGGGTPNTGELFF | . | TRBJ2-2 | TRBV29-1 | .
TGTGCCAGCAGTAGGGACCTTCCTTTGGCCTACGAGCAGTACTTC | CASSRDLPLAYEQYF | . | TRBJ2-7 | TRBV2 | .
TGTGCCAGCAGTTTTCACAGGACTAGCGGGTCCTACGAGCAGTACTTC | CASSFHRTSGSYEQYF | TRBD2 | TRBJ2-7 | TRBV6-5 | .
TGTGCCACCAGCACGGGGGGGGGCAATCAGCCCCAGCATTTT | CATSTGGGNQPQHF | . | TRBJ1-5 | TRBV24-1 | .
TGTGCCAGCAGCCCCCAGTCGGTTATCGCTATGGGGGAGCAGTACTTC | CASSPQSVIAMGEQYF | . | TRBJ2-7 | TRBV7-2 | .
TGCGCCAGCAGCCAAGGGTCTAGCAGTTGGGGGGAGCTGTTTTTT | CASSQGSSSWGELFF | . | TRBJ2-2 | TRBV4-3 | .
TGCGCCAGCAGCCAGGCAGGACAGGGGGCCGAATACGAGCAGTACTTC | CASSQAGQGAEYEQYF | TRBD1 | TRBJ2-7 | TRBV4-1 | .
TGTGCCATCAGCCCACTTGGCGGAGAGCAGTTCTTC | CAISPLGGEQFF | . | TRBJ2-1 | TRBV10-3 | .
TGTGCCAGCAGCTCTTATCAGCGGGGGCAGTTCTTC | CASSSYQRGQFF | TRBD2 | TRBJ2-1 | TRBV3-1/TRBV3-2 | once
TGTGCCAGCAGCTTAGGGTCTACAGGGAGCGTCTTTAGTGGGAGGACCTTC | CASSLGSTGSVFSGRTF | . | TRBJ1-2 | TRBV7-9 | .
TGCAGTGCTAGTCGCGCGCGCGGGGAGGAGCAGTACTTC | CSASRARGEEQYF | . | TRBJ2-7 | TRBV20-1 | .
TGTGCCAGCAGCTTTCCACTAGCGGGGGGCACAGATGCGCAGTATTTT | CASSFPLAGGTDAQYF | TRBD2 | TRBJ2-3 | TRBV5-4 | .
TGTGCCAGCAGCTTAACCGCAGCTGACACTGAAGCTTTCTTT | CASSLTAADTEAFF | . | TRBJ1-1 | TRBV7-3 | .
TGTGCCAGCAGTGGCCAGCGGGACAGGGTGTATGGCTACACCTTC | CASSGQRDRVYGYTF | TRBD1 | TRBJ1-2 | TRBV2 | .
TGTGCCTGGAGTGTAGCCAGGGAGGGGAGCTCCTATAATTCACCCCTCCACTTT | CAWSVAREGSSYNSPLHF | . | TRBJ1-6 | TRBV30 | .
TGTGCCAGCAGTTTTAACCTAGCGGGGGTGAATGAGCAGTTCTTC | CASSFNLAGVNEQFF | TRBD2 | TRBJ2-1 | TRBV27 | few
TGTGCCTGGAGTGTGGCGGGGTACGAGCAGTACTTC | CAWSVAGYEQYF | . | TRBJ2-7 | TRBV30 | .
TGTGCCAGCAGAAGGGGGGTGGGAGAGACCCAGTACTTC | CASRRGVGETQYF | . | TRBJ2-5 | TRBV5-4 | .